This T cell receptor beta chain was retrieved from a study of blood T cells in healthy people across ages. The CDR3 is 15 residues long. Between the trimmed V and J ends, which lost 4 bases and 4 bases, there was a span of 17 bases. With a J-beta primer mix and a sample-barcoded 5' primer, a second PCR ran about 6 to 11 cycles. TCRdb re-derived calls from the 5' RACE reads in MiXCR, one entry per CDR3 protein. This sample has about 930,000 distinct CDR3 sequences, with 29% found just once. This clonotype was detected many times. Healthy Russian Caucasian donors spanned ages about 6 to 95 years. Per-sample PBMC isolation yielded at least 6.5 million cells. In addition, the sample was reused for a study of T cells of mothers and their children.

This chain connects TRBV12-3 or TRBV12-4 to TRBJ2-7; D possibly corresponds to TRBD1 (5 bases). The sample taken for sequencing was blood. The clonotype was recovered from a woman in her forties in good health. CDR3 sequence: CASSSHGRAGYEQYF. The DNA of the CDR3 is TGTGCCAGCAGTTCCCACGGCAGGGCTGGTTACGAGCAGTACTTC.